Listed here are 12 T cell receptor beta chains from one sample, sequenced in a study of T-cell memory formation after mild COVID-19. TCRdb ran MiXCR on the 5' RACE reads and lists one entry per CDR3 protein. The sample carries 200,000 to 300,000 distinct CDR3 sequences, 8% to 9.5% recorded once. Sequencing was performed on PBMCs or a T cell subset sorted from them (not recorded which). The receptors originated from a man aged 18 to 29 who had mild COVID-19 (a few samples of this study predate the infection). Cell type and time point are not known.

This clonotype has more than one count but fewer than ten. This chain joins TRBV30 and TRBJ1-2; D remains unclear. Trimming removed 0 bases from V and 8 bases from J, with 16 bases in between. Germline V CDR1 and CDR2: GTSNPN, SVGIG (reference sequence). This CDR3 contains 14 residues. CDR3 DNA sequence: TGTGCCTGGAGTGTACGGGCCCCCCCGAGGGGCTACACCTTC. It translates to CAWSVRAPPRGYTF.

This clonotype was counted at least ten times. This chain links TRBV5-1 with TRBJ1-4; 8 positions agree with TRBD1. The CDR3 covers 15 residues. Germline V gene data show CDR1 as SGHRS and CDR2 as YFSETQ. V lost 0 bases and J lost 11; bases outside the gene matches: 9. This CDR3 is CASSLEGTGVSKLFF. CDR3 DNA sequence: TGCGCCAGCAGCTTGGAGGGGACAGGCGTGTCGAAACTGTTTTTT.

The V gene is TRBV10-1, the J gene TRBJ2-7; 9 bases are shared with TRBD1. The V segment lost 8 bases and the J segment 5 bases; nucleotides outside the gene matches: 7. The CDR3 loop spans 13 amino acids. Germline CDR1 reads WNHNN; CDR2 reads SYGVQD (reference sequence). CDR3 sequence reads: CASARDRDNEQYF. CDR3 bases: TGCGCCAGCGCCCGGGACAGGGATAACGAGCAGTACTTC.

The chain has TRBV5-1 and TRBJ2-6, with no clear D. The CDR3 totals 16 residues. V was clipped by 4 bases and J by 0 bases, with 11 bases between them. Looked up from germline, CDR1 is SGHRS and CDR2 is YFSETQ. The CDR3 sequence is CASSPSLNSGANVLTF. CDR3 coding DNA: TGCGCCAGCAGCCCGTCATTAAACTCTGGGGCCAACGTCCTGACTTTC.

This clonotype was observed at least ten times. The chain couples TRBV7-2 to TRBJ2-4; D not resolved. In germline, CDR1 is SGHTA, CDR2 FQGNSA. V was trimmed by 5 bases and J by 0 bases, leaving 23 bases between them. The CDR3 extends over 19 amino acids. The CDR3 here is CASSTPSAAGTLAKNIQYF. The CDR3 DNA is TGTGCCAGCAGCACCCCCTCCGCGGCAGGCACGTTAGCCAAAAACATTCAGTACTTC.

This clonotype showed up just a few times. The genes are TRBV12-3 or TRBV12-4 and TRBJ2-1; 12 bases align to TRBD2. CDR3 size: 18 residues. Germline trimming cut 6 bases from V and 0 bases from J; bases unmatched to any gene: 9. The CDR3 region has the DNA TGTGCCAGCAGCTCGGGACTAGCGGGTCCCAGCTCCTACAATGAGCAGTTCTTC. It codes for CASSSGLAGPSSYNEQFF.

This clonotype was observed a handful of times. The chain links TRBV20-1 to TRBJ1-1; 9 bases fit TRBD1. Germline CDR1 reads DFQATT; CDR2 reads SNEGSKA (reference sequence). The CDR3 is 12 amino acids. V shed 7 bases and J 5 bases; nucleotides not matched to a gene: 5. This chain's CDR3 is CSGTQGATEAFF. DNA for the CDR3: TGCAGTGGTACACAGGGGGCTACTGAAGCTTTCTTT.

In this sample, this clonotype turned up a few times. The chain combines TRBV11-2 with TRBJ2-7, with D hard to call. The V end lost 5 bases, the J end lost 4 bases, and 9 bases lay between the germline ends. The CDR3 consists of 12 residues. Per the germline V gene, CDR1 is SGHAT and CDR2 is FQNNGV. The DNA for the CDR3 is TGTGCCAGCAGCCCCCAAAAATACGAGCAGTACTTC. As protein: CASSPQKYEQYF. Using reference TRBV11-2 and TRBJ2-7 for the parts outside the CDR3, the full variable domain is EAGVAQSPRYKIIEKRQSVAFWCNPISGHATLYWYQQILGQGPKLLIQFQNNGVVDDSQLPKDRFSAERLKGVDSTLKIQPAKLEDSAVYLCASSPQKYEQYFGPGTRLTVT.

The sample holds a few counts of this clonotype. The V call is TRBV5-6, the J call TRBJ2-2; D might be TRBD2 (6 bases). The CDR3 covers 14 residues. Trimming took off 5 bases at V and 7 bases at J, with 15 bases between the two ends. Germline CDR1 and CDR2: SGHDT and YYEEEE. CDR3 sequence reads: CASRSGGAVGELFF. In nucleotides, the CDR3 is TGTGCCAGCAGGTCCGGGGGAGCGGTCGGGGAGCTGTTTTTT.

This sequence joins TRBV11-1 and TRBJ2-7; maybe TRBD2 (6 bases). Germline V gene lookup returns CDR1 SGHAT and CDR2 FQDESV (reference sequence). The CDR3 totals 12 residues. V gave up 8 bases and J gave up 8 bases, with 16 bases separating them. The CDR3 sequence: CASPEEGWKQYV. For the CDR3, the DNA is TGTGCCAGCCCCGAGGAGGGATGGAAGCAGTACGTC.

V gene TRBV20-1 combines with J gene TRBJ2-2; 7 bases fit TRBD1. In germline, CDR1 is DFQATT, CDR2 SNEGSKA (reference sequence). The CDR3 loop spans 16 amino acids. J gave up 1 base and V 2 bases, and 7 bases lay outside the gene matches. The CDR3 spells CSARTQGSRNTGELFF. The CDR3 DNA reads as TGCAGTGCTAGAACACAGGGGTCTCGGAACACCGGGGAGCTGTTTTTT.

This clonotype was picked up many times. The V gene is TRBV29-1, the J gene TRBJ2-1; maybe TRBD1 (6 bases). V lost 2 bases and J 5 bases, leaving 10 bases between the germline ends. Germline V gene sequence: CDR1 SQVTM, CDR2 ANQGSEA. The CDR3 is made up of 13 amino acids. CDR3 sequence: CSVELGTNNEQFF. CDR3 sequence (DNA): TGCAGCGTTGAACTGGGGACAAACAATGAGCAGTTCTTC.